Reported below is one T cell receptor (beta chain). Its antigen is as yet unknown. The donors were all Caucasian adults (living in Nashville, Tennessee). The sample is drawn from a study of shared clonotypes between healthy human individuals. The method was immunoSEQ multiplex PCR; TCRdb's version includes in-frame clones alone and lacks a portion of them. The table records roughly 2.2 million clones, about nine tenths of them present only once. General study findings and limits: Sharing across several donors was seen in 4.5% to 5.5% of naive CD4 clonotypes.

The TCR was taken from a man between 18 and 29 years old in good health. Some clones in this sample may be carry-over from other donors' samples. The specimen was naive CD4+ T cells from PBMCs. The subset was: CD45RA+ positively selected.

This chain's CDR3 is CASSSGQQIVEAFF. In DNA, the CDR3 is TGCGCCAGCAGCTCTGGACAGCAGATTGTCGAAGCTTTCTTT. J is TRBJ1-1 and V is TRBV5-1, with a tentative D call TRBD1 (6 bases). The V end was cut by 3 bases, the J end by 8 bases, with 17 bases between. Germline loops: CDR1 SGHRS, CDR2 YFSETQ. This CDR3 is 14 amino acids long.